This T cell receptor (beta chain) was documented in a study of T cell changes during pregnancy in multiple sclerosis. The CDR3 is 16 amino acids. Germline CDR1 is SNHLY and CDR2 is FYNNEI. Trimming shortened V by 2 bases and J by 11 bases, and 22 bases separated the two germline ends. Libraries were prepared by immunoSEQ multiplex PCR; TCRdb keeps only in-frame clonotypes and omits some of them. This table has roughly 53,000 clones, about 92% appearing once. The chain recombines TRBV2 with TRBJ1-5; no reliable D call. The receptor was derived from a female donor with multiple sclerosis, enrolled in a pregnancy study. The starting material was CD4+ T cells from peripheral blood mononuclear cells, obtained in the third trimester of pregnancy. The CDR3 region has the DNA TGTGCCAGCAGTGAAACCCGGATGAGAGGGAGGCAGGCCCAGCATTTT. Amino acid sequence: CASSETRMRGRQAQHF.